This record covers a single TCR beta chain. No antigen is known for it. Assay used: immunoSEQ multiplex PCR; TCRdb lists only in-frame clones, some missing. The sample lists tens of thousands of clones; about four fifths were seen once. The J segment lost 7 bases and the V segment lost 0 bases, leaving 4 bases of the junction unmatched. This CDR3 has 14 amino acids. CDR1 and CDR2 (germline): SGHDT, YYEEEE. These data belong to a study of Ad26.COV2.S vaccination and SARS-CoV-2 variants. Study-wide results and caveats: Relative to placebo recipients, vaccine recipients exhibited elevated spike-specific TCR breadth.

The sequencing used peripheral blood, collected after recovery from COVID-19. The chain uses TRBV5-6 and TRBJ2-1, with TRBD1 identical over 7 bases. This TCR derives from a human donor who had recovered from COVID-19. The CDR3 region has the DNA TGTGCCAGCAGCTTGGTACAGGGGTGGAATGAGCAGTTCTTC. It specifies CASSLVQGWNEQFF. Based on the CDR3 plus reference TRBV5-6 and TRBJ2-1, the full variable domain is DAGVTQSPTHLIKTRGQQVTLRCSPKSGHDTVSWYQQALGQGPQFIFQYYEEEERQRGNFPDRFSGHQFPNYSSELNVNALLLGDSALYLCASSLVQGWNEQFFGPGTRLTVL.